This T cell receptor (beta chain) is from a study of identical twins. MiXCR was run by TCRdb on the 5' RACE reads, yielding one entry per CDR3 protein. The data show hundreds of thousands of distinct CDR3 sequences, around 6.8% seen once. This clonotype was observed a handful of times. Its antigen is currently unknown. Study results and caveats: Among beta out-of-frame sequences, excess sharing between twins appeared weaker. Diverse VJ usage suggested most zero-insertion clonotypes were not invariant T cells.

This CDR3 spans 12 amino acids. Germline values: CDR1 MDHEN, CDR2 SYDVKM. V gave up 1 base and J gave up 7 bases, with 7 bases separating them. The same data also contributed to another study, on yellow fever vaccine responses in identical twins. That study reports: It has been reported that, in twins, the vaccine T cell response seemed partly convergent and partly personalized.

The receptor's source is a woman under 30 in good health. The specimen sequenced was memory (CD45RO+) T cells sorted from blood. The chain recombines TRBV28 with TRBJ2-5; unclear D gene. In nucleotides, the CDR3 is TGTGCCAGCAGTTTATCCCCCCCGACCCAGTACTTC. Protein product: CASSLSPPTQYF.